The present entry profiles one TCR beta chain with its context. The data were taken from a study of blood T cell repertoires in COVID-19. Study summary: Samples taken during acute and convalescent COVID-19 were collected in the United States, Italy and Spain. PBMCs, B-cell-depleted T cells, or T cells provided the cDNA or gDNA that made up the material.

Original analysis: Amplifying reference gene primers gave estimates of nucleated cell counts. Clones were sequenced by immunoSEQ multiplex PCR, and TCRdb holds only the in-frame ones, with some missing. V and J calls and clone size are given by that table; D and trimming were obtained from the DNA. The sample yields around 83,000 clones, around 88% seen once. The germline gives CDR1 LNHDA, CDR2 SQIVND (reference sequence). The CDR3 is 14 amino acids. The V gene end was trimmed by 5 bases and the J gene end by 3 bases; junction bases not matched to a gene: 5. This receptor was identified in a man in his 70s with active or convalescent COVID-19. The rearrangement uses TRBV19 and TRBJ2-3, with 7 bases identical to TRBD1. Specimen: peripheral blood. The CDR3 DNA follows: TGTGCCAGTAGTCTGGGACAGTTGACAGATACGCAGTATTTT. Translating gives CASSLGQLTDTQYF.